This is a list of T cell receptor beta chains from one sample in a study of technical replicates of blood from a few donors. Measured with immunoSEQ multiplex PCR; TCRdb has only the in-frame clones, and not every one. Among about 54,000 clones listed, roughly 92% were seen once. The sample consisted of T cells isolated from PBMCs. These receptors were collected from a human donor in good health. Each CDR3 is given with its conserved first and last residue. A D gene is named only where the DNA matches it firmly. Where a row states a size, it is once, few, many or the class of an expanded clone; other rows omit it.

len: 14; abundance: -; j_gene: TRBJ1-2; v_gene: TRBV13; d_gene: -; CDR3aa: CASSSPGGGLGYTF; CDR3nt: TGTGCCAGCAGCTCCCCGGGGGGTGGTCTTGGCTACACCTTC
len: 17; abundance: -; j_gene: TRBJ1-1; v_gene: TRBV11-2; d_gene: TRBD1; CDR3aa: CASSVRQGAYSGTEAFF; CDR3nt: TGTGCCAGCAGCGTCCGACAGGGGGCGTACTCAGGGACTGAAGCTTTCTTT
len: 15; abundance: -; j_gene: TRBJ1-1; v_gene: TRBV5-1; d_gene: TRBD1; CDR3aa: CASSPRGVWNTEAFF; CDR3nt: TGCGCCAGCAGCCCCAGGGGGGTTTGGAACACTGAAGCTTTCTTT
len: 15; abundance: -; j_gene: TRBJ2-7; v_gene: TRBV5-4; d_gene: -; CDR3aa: CASSPLSGSSYEQYF; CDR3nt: TGTGCCAGCAGCCCTCTTAGCGGAAGCTCCTACGAGCAGTACTTC
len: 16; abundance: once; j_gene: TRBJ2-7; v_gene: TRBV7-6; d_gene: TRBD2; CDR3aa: CASSSHSSGVAYEQYF; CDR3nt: TGTGCCAGCAGCTCCCATTCTAGCGGCGTAGCCTACGAGCAGTACTTC
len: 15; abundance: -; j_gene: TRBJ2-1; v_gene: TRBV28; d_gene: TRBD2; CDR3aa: CASSLGSSGGKGQFF; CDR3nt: TGTGCCAGCAGTTTGGGGTCTAGCGGGGGGAAGGGGCAGTTCTTC
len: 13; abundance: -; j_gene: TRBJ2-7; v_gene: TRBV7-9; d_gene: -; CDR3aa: CASSSSLAYEQYF; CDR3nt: TGTGCCAGCAGCTCCAGTTTGGCCTACGAGCAGTACTTC
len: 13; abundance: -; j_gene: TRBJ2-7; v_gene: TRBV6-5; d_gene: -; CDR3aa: CASSYPGSYEQYF; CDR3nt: TGTGCCAGCAGTTACCCAGGCTCCTACGAGCAGTACTTC
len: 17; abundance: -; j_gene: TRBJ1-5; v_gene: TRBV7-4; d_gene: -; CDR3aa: CASSLVGFEASNQPQHF; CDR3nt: TGTGCCAGCAGCTTAGTTGGATTCGAGGCTAGCAATCAGCCCCAGCATTTT
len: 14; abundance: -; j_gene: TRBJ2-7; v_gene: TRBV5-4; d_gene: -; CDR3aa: CASSLTGGTYEQYF; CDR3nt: TGTGCCAGCAGCTTAACAGGCGGAACCTACGAGCAGTACTTC
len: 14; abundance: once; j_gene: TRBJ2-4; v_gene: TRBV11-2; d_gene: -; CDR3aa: CASSLDWGSYIQYF; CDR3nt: TGTGCCAGCAGCTTAGATTGGGGCAGCTACATTCAGTACTTC
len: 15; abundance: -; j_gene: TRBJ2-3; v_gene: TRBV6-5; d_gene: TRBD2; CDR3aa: CASSFLAASTDTQYF; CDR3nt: TGTGCCAGCAGTTTCCTAGCGGCTAGCACAGATACGCAGTATTTT
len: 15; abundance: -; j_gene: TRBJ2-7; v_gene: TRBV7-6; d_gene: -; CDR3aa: CASSLWRGPSYEQYF; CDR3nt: TGTGCCAGCAGCTTATGGCGGGGGCCGTCCTACGAGCAGTACTTC
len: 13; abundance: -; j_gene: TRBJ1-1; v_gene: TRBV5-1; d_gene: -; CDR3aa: CASSLTGDTEAFF; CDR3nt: TGCGCCAGCAGCTTGACAGGAGACACTGAAGCTTTCTTT
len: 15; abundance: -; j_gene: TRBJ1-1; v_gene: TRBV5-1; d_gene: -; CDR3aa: CASSLEGQTNTEAFF; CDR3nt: TGCGCCAGCAGCTTGGAGGGGCAGACGAACACTGAAGCTTTCTTT
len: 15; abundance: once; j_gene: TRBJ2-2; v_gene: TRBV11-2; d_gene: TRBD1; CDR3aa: CASSATGGHTGELFF; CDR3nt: TGTGCCAGCAGCGCTACAGGGGGTCACACCGGGGAGCTGTTTTTT
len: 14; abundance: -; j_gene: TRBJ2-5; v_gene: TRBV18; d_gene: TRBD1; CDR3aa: CASSPDRAGETQYF; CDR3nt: TGTGCCAGCTCACCGGACAGGGCTGGTGAGACCCAGTACTTC
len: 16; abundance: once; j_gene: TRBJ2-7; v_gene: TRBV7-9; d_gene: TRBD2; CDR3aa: CASSIGPLAGAREQYF; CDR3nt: TGTGCCAGCAGCATCGGTCCATTAGCGGGAGCAAGGGAGCAGTACTTC
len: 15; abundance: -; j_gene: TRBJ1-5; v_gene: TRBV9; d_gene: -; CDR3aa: CASSPRAGSNQPQHF; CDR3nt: TGTGCCAGCAGCCCGAGGGCGGGGAGCAATCAGCCCCAGCATTTT
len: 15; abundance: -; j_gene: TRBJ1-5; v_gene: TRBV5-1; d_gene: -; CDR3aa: CASSLGGHSNQPQHF; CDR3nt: TGCGCCAGCAGCTTGGGGGGGCATAGCAATCAGCCCCAGCATTTT
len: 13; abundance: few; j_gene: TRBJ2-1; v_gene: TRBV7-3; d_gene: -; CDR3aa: CASSPRGYNEQFF; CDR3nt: TGTGCCAGCAGCCCCCGCGGCTACAATGAGCAGTTCTTC
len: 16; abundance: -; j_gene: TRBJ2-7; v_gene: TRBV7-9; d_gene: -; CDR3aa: CASSLAGSGRGYEQYF; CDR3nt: TGTGCCAGCAGCTTAGCGGGTAGCGGCAGGGGGTACGAGCAGTACTTC
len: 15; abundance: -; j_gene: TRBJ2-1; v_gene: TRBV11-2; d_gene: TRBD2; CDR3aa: CASSLTSGSVNEQFF; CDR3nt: TGTGCCAGCAGCCTCACTAGCGGGAGTGTTAATGAGCAGTTCTTC
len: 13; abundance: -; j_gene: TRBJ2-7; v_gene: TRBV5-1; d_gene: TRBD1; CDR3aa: CASNGGQGYEQYF; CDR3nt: TGCGCCAGCAATGGGGGACAGGGCTACGAGCAGTACTTC
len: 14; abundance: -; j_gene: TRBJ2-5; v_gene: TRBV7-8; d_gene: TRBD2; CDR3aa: CASSTLAGVETQYF; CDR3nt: TGTGCCAGCAGCACCCTAGCGGGGGTTGAGACCCAGTACTTC
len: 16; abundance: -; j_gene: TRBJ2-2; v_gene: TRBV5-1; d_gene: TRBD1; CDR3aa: CASSSTGFTNTGELFF; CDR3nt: TGCGCCAGCAGCTCGACAGGGTTCACGAACACCGGGGAGCTGTTTTTT
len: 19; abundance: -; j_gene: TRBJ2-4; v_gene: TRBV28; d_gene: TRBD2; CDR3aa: CASQSLNRLAGKAKNIQYF; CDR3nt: TGTGCCAGTCAGTCCCTGAATAGGCTAGCGGGAAAAGCCAAAAACATTCAGTACTTC
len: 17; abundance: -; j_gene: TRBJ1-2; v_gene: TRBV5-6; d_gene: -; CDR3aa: CASSLGAWGQANYGYTF; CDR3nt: TGTGCCAGCAGCTTGGGGGCCTGGGGGCAGGCTAACTATGGCTACACCTTC
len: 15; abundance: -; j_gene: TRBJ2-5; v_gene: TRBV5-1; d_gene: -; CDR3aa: CASSPTGSLSETQYF; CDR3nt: TGCGCCAGCAGCCCTACAGGGTCCCTGTCTGAGACCCAGTACTTC
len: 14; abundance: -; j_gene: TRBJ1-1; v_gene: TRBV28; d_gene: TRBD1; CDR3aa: CASSRDRLNTEAFF; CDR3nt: TGTGCCAGCAGTAGGGACAGGTTGAACACTGAAGCTTTCTTT
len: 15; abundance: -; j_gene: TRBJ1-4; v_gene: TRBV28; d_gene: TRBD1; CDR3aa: CASSTPGQANEKLFF; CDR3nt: TGTGCCAGCAGTACTCCGGGACAGGCTAATGAAAAACTGTTTTTT
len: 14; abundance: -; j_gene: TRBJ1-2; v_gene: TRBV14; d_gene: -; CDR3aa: CASSQGNTLYGYTF; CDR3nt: TGTGCCAGCAGCCAAGGAAACACGTTGTATGGCTACACCTTC
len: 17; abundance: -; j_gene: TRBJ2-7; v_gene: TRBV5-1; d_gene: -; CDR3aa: CASSLGPGMKGPYEQYF; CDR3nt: TGCGCCAGCAGCTTGGGCCCCGGGATGAAGGGCCCCTACGAGCAGTACTTC
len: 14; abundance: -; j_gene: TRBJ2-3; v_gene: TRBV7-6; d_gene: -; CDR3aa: CASSLMASTDTQYF; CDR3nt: TGTGCCAGCAGCTTAATGGCAAGCACAGATACGCAGTATTTT
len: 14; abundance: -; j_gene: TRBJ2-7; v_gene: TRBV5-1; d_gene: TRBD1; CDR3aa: CASSLEQGAGEQYF; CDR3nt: TGCGCCAGCAGCTTGGAACAGGGGGCTGGCGAGCAGTACTTC
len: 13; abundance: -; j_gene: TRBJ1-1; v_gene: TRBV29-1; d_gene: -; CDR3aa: CSVEGQANTEAFF; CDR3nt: TGCAGCGTTGAAGGACAAGCGAACACTGAAGCTTTCTTT
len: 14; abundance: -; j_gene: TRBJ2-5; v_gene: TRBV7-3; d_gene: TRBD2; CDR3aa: CASSFSGGQETQYF; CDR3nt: TGTGCCAGCAGCTTTAGCGGGGGGCAAGAGACCCAGTACTTC
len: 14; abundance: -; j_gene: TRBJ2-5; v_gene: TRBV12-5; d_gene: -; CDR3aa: CASGSGQREETQYF; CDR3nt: TGTGCTAGTGGCTCGGGACAGCGGGAAGAGACCCAGTACTTC
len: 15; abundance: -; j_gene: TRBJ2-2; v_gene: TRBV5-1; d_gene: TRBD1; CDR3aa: CASSLRGLVTGELFF; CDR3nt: TGCGCCAGCAGCTTGAGGGGGCTGGTTACCGGGGAGCTGTTTTTT
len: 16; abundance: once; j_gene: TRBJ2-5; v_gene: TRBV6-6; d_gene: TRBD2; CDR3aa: CASSYSGGELEETQYF; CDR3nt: TGTGCCAGCAGTTACTCGGGGGGGGAGCTAGAGGAGACCCAGTACTTC
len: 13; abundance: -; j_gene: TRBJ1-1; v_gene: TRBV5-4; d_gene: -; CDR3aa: CASSYNRQVEAFF; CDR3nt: TGTGCCAGCAGCTACAACAGACAGGTTGAAGCTTTCTTT